The source of this T cell receptor beta chain is a study of cytomegalovirus exposure and HLA in healthy donors. The PCR contained 60 Vbeta and 13 Jbeta primers. Produced via immunoSEQ multiplex PCR; TCRdb's table is partial and in-frame only. Of some 160,000 clones detected, 65% to 80% appear once; the ten largest clones hold 1.6%. V dropped 2 bases and J dropped 3; count of bases not matched to a gene: 12. The CDR3 runs 17 residues. Germline V gene lookup returns CDR1 MGHDK and CDR2 SYGVNS. The TCR sequence derives from a woman aged 25 to 45 in good health and CMV-seronegative. The source material was PBMCs. The J gene is TRBJ2-5, the V gene TRBV25-1; 7 bases are shared with TRBD1. For the CDR3, the DNA is TGTGCCAGCAGTGAAATAACAGGGGCCGGCTTCGAAGAGACCCAGTACTTC. This gives the protein CASSEITGAGFEETQYF. Full variable domain (remainder filled in from reference TRBV25-1 and TRBJ2-5): EADIYQTPRYLVIGTGKKITLECSQTMGHDKMYWYQQDPGMELHLIHYSYGVNSTEKGDLSSESTVSRIRTEHFPLTLESARPSHTSQYLCASSEITGAGFEETQYFGPGTRLLVL.